Presented here are 6 T cell receptor beta chains from one specimen sequenced in a study of blood T cell repertoires in COVID-19. Profiled with immunoSEQ multiplex PCR; TCRdb holds only in-frame clones, not every one. Here the sample spans about 190,000 clones, roughly 80% being singletons. Sequences were obtained from peripheral blood. These receptors all come from a young woman with acute or convalescent COVID-19.

This rearrangement joins TRBV10-2 to TRBJ2-4, with 7 bases aligning to TRBD1. The CDR3 contains 14 residues. V was pared by 3 bases and J by 4 bases, with 3 bases of the junction left unmatched. Germline V gives CDR1 WSHSY, CDR2 SAAADI. DNA for the CDR3: TGCGCCAGCAGTGACAGGGGGTTAAAAAACATTCAGTACTTC. This sequence encodes CASSDRGLKNIQYF.

The genes are TRBV5-1 and TRBJ2-2; 10 bases agree with TRBD2. CDR1 and CDR2 (germline): SGHRS, YFSETQ. The CDR3 totals 15 residues. The V gene end was trimmed by 5 bases and the J gene end by 1 base; junction bases not matched to a gene: 2. The CDR3 is CASRRTSGNTGELFF. The CDR3 bases are TGCGCCAGCAGGAGGACTAGCGGGAACACCGGGGAGCTGTTTTTT.

The chain links TRBV7-2 to TRBJ1-3, with D possibly TRBD1 on 5 matching bases. Germline assignment: CDR1 SGHTA and CDR2 FQGNSA. V was trimmed by 1 base and J by 4 bases, leaving 11 bases between them. CDR3 length: 15 amino acids. The CDR3 coding sequence is TGTGCCAGCAGCTTAGGCGGGGCGGGAGGAAACACCATATATTTT. It codes for CASSLGGAGGNTIYF.

V usage is TRBV28 and J usage is TRBJ1-1; D is undetermined. This CDR3 is built from 13 residues. The V and J ends lost 6 bases and 11 bases respectively, with 19 bases between them. The germline V gene encodes CDR1 MDHEN and CDR2 SYDVKM. CDR3 loop: CASRITETYGAFF. CDR3 nucleotide sequence: TGTGCCAGCAGGATCACTGAGACATATGGCGCTTTCTTT.

The chain couples TRBV15 to TRBJ2-7; D is undetermined. This CDR3 region has 12 residues. Germline CDR1 is LNHNV and CDR2 is YYDKDF (reference sequence). V shed 2 bases and J shed 3 bases, with 5 bases lying between them. Here the CDR3 reads CATSRQDYEQYF. CDR3 DNA sequence: TGTGCCACCAGCAGACAGGACTACGAGCAGTACTTC.

The genes are TRBV7-8 and TRBJ2-1; 11 bases line up with TRBD2. Germline CDR1 reads SGHVS; CDR2 reads FQNEAQ. The CDR3 loop spans 15 amino acids. J was trimmed by 12 bases and V by 0 bases; bases with no gene match: 7. This chain's CDR3 is CASSLAPTSGGGQFF. Here the CDR3 DNA reads TGTGCCAGCAGCTTAGCGCCTACTAGCGGGGGCGGGCAGTTCTTC.